The clone carrying this TCR beta chain was seen a few times. Its antigen is as yet unknown. The sample is drawn from a study of shared clonotypes between healthy human individuals. Deep-level running was used for the assay. Repertoires were generated with immunoSEQ multiplex PCR, while TCRdb's copy carries only in-frame clones and drops some. This sample yields roughly 500,000 clones, of which around four fifths are seen a single time; 12% belongs to the top ten. General study points: Depth of sequencing was expected to influence donor clonotype sharing.

V gave up 1 base and J gave up 4 bases, with 17 bases separating them. The germline gives CDR1 SGHVS, CDR2 FQNEAQ. The CDR3 is made up of 17 amino acids. Every one of the donors was a Caucasian adult that lived in Nashville, Tennessee. About 90 million PBMCs were counted before genomic DNA extraction. The V and J genes are TRBV7-8 and TRBJ2-4; D is tentatively TRBD1 or TRBD2 (5 bases each). This sequence originates from a middle-aged woman in good health. Some clones in this sample may be carry-over from other donors' samples. The source material was PBMCs. DNA of the CDR3: TGTGCCAGCAGCTTAGAGCGGATGGGGGTAACTAAAAACATTCAGTACTTC. Translation: CASSLERMGVTKNIQYF.